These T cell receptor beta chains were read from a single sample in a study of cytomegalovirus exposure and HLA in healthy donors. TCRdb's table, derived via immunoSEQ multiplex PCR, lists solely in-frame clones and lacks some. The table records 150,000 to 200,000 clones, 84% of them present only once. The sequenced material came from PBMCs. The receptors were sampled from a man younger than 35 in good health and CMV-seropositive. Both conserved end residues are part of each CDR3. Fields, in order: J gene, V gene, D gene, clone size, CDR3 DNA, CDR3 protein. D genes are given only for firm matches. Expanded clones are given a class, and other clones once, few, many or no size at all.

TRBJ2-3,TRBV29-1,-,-,TGCAGCGTCTGCGGGACCGACCGCACAGATACGCAGTATTTT,CSVCGTDRTDTQYF
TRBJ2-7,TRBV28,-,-,TGTGCCAGCCTCGCGGAGGCGGGCTCCTCCTACGAGCAGTACTTC,CASLAEAGSSYEQYF
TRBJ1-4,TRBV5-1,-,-,TGCGCCAGCAGCTGGACGGGAGGTAATGATGAAAAACTGTTTTTT,CASSWTGGNDEKLFF
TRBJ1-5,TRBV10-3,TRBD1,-,TGTGCCAATTCCCGGACAGGGGACAATCAGCCCCAGCATTTT,CANSRTGDNQPQHF
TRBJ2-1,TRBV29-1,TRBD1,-,TGCAGCGCTCTCAGGGGGAATTACAATGAGCAGTTCTTC,CSALRGNYNEQFF
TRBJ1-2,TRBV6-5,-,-,TGTGCCAGCAGACCCCCGGGACACCCTGACTATGGCTACACCTTC,CASRPPGHPDYGYTF
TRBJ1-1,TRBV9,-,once,TGTGCCAGCAGCGTATCTCAACAGGGCTGGACTGAAGCTTTCTTT,CASSVSQQGWTEAFF
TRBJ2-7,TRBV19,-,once,TGTGCCAGTAGTATATCTTCGGCAGCGGAACATTACGAGCAGTACTTC,CASSISSAAEHYEQYF
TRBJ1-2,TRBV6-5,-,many,TGTGCCAGCGGGGCCGATGGGGGCTACACCTTC,CASGADGGYTF
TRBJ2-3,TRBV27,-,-,TGTGCCAGCAGTTTATATGTCGGCAGGAGGAGCACAGATACGCAGTATTTT,CASSLYVGRRSTDTQYF
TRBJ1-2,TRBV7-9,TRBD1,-,TGTGCCAGCAGGGGTCGACAGGGGGCGCTTGGCTACACCTTC,CASRGRQGALGYTF
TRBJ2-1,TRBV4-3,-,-,TGCGCCAGCAGCCAAGTGAGTGGTCTCAGGAATGAGCAGTTCTTC,CASSQVSGLRNEQFF
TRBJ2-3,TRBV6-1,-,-,TGTGCCAGCAGTGGGTCCAGGGGGGAAACGCAGTATTTT,CASSGSRGETQYF